Shown below are 16 T cell receptor beta chains from a single sample sequenced in a study of T cell repertoires in cytomegalovirus infection. Each CDR3 protein gets one entry after TCRdb re-called the reads with MiXCR. The top ten hold around 13% of the sample, which has some 400,000 distinct CDR3 sequences, roughly 30% seen once. Sequences were obtained from PBMCs. The receptor set was obtained from a human donor in good health (CMV status not recorded). Some clones in this sample may be carry-over from other donors' samples.

In its sample, this clonotype was seen many times. V gene TRBV7-2 combines with J gene TRBJ2-3; D remains unclear. V shed 4 bases and J shed 4 bases, with 9 bases lying between them. Germline V lookup: CDR1 SGHTA, CDR2 FQGNSA. The CDR3 contains 13 residues. CDR3 protein: CASSYPPADTQYF. CDR3 coding DNA: TGTGCCAGCAGCTACCCTCCGGCAGATACGCAGTATTTT.

The V call is TRBV20-1, the J call TRBJ2-7, with D possibly matching TRBD2 (6 bases). Germline V gives CDR1 DFQATT, CDR2 SNEGSKA (reference sequence). There are 15 residues in the CDR3. V was pared by 3 bases and J by 2 bases, with 17 bases between. The CDR3 DNA reads TGCAGTGCTAGCCCCGGCCGGGGGTTACCCTACGAGCAGTACTTC. This encodes CSASPGRGLPYEQYF.

The J gene is TRBJ2-2, the V gene TRBV6-1, with D maybe TRBD2 (5 bases). Germline CDR1 MNHNS, CDR2 SASEGT. This CDR3 spans 15 amino acids. Between the trimmed V and J ends, which lost 7 bases and 1 base, there was a span of 13 bases. Here the CDR3 reads CASTPGRLNTGELFF. The CDR3 nucleotides read TGTGCCAGCACCCCTGGGAGATTGAACACCGGGGAGCTGTTTTTT.

The V call is TRBV6-1, the J call TRBJ1-1; TRBD1 is a possible D gene (5 bases). V gave up 1 base and J gave up 1 base, with 10 bases separating them. Per germline, CDR1 MNHNS and CDR2 SASEGT. The CDR3 runs 15 residues. The CDR3 nucleotides read TGTGCCAGCAGTGAAGGCTGGGGGAAGAACACTGAAGCTTTCTTT. As protein: CASSEGWGKNTEAFF.

This clonotype has only a few counts. This sequence joins TRBV12-3 or TRBV12-4 and TRBJ2-5; tentative D call: TRBD1 (6 bases). The CDR3 consists of 17 residues. Trimming removed 6 bases from V and 0 bases from J, with 20 bases in between. CDR3 DNA sequence: TGTGCCAGCAGCCCCGACGATGGACAGACGTACCAAGAGACCCAGTACTTC. It specifies CASSPDDGQTYQETQYF.

This clonotype was counted between two and nine times. The chain is built from TRBV12-3 or TRBV12-4 and TRBJ1-5, with unresolved D. CDR3 length equals 15 residues. V was clipped by 3 bases and J by 4 bases, with 13 bases between them. The CDR3 region is CASSFLGAGNQPQHF. CDR3 bases: TGTGCCAGCAGTTTTTTAGGAGCGGGAAATCAGCCCCAGCATTTT.

This clonotype was picked up a small number of times. The rearrangement links TRBV7-9 to TRBJ2-7; D call uncertain. The V and J ends lost 4 bases and 6 bases respectively, with 16 bases between them. The CDR3 runs to 14 residues. CDR1 and CDR2 from the germline V gene are SEHNR and FQNEAQ (reference sequence). CDR3 loop: CASSSDRAPSEQYF. CDR3 sequence (DNA): TGTGCCAGCAGCTCAGACCGGGCCCCGAGCGAGCAGTACTTC.

This clonotype was counted at least ten times. This chain joins TRBV7-8 and TRBJ1-1; 9 positions match TRBD1. V lost 5 bases to trimming and J lost 8 bases; unmatched junction nucleotides: 3. Germline-derived CDR1 and CDR2 are SGHVS and FQNEAQ. This CDR3 has 12 amino acids. The CDR3 protein is CASSVGQGEAFF. The CDR3, as DNA: TGTGCCAGCAGCGTCGGACAGGGGGAAGCTTTCTTT.

V gene TRBV6-1 combines with J gene TRBJ2-1, with a weak D call TRBD2 (5 bases). Trimming stripped 5 bases from V and 3 bases from J, with 14 bases between. The germline CDR1 and CDR2 sequences are MNHNS and SASEGT. The CDR3 covers 15 residues. CDR3 residues: CASSNRPGNYNEQFF. CDR3 in DNA: TGTGCCAGCAGTAACCGGCCCGGGAACTACAATGAGCAGTTCTTC.

This clonotype has a count of ten or more. The chain combines TRBV7-2 with TRBJ2-7, with TRBD1 matching 9 bases. Germline trimming cut 7 bases from V and 1 base from J; bases unmatched to any gene: 5. Germline V gene lookup returns CDR1 SGHTA and CDR2 FQGNSA. The length of the CDR3 is 14 residues. The CDR3 loop reads CASTPDRGSYEQYF. As DNA, the CDR3 is TGTGCCAGCACCCCGGACAGGGGATCCTACGAGCAGTACTTC.

This clonotype was picked up a small number of times. The CDR3 region has the DNA TGTGCCAGCAGTTATTTGATGGAGACCCAGTACTTC. It translates to CASSYLMETQYF. The rearrangement uses TRBV6-2 or TRBV6-3 and TRBJ2-5; no firm D call. Per germline, CDR1 MNHEY and CDR2 SVGEGT. V lost 3 bases, J lost 5 bases, and 7 bases lay in between. The CDR3 is 12 amino acids.

The rearrangement uses TRBV7-7 and TRBJ2-5; 8 nucleotides agree with TRBD1. The CDR3 length is 17 residues. V was clipped by 1 base and J by 5 bases; unmatched bases: 12. CDR1 is SSHAT, CDR2 FNYEAQ, per germline (reference sequence). Here the CDR3 reads CASSLEPPGGRRETQYF. Here the CDR3 DNA reads TGTGCCAGCAGCTTAGAGCCTCCAGGGGGCCGGAGGGAGACCCAGTACTTC. The full variable domain, with the rest looked up from reference TRBV7-7 and TRBJ2-5, is GAGVSQSPRYKVTKRGQDVTLRCDPISSHATLYWYQQALGQGPEFLTYFNYEAQPDKSGLPSDRFSAERPEGSISTLTIQRTEQRDSAMYRCASSLEPPGGRRETQYFGPGTRLLVL.

This clonotype was counted only a few times. The V and J genes are TRBV4-1 and TRBJ2-3, with 13 bases lining up with TRBD2. Unmatched junction bases numbered 14, after V lost 0 bases and J lost 2 bases. The germline V gene has CDR1 MGHRA and CDR2 YSYEKL. This CDR3 is 21 amino acids long. In nucleotides, the CDR3 is TGCGCCAGCAGCCAAGAAGATGGGAGGCTGACTAGCGGGGGGCTCACAGATACGCAGTATTTT. It specifies CASSQEDGRLTSGGLTDTQYF.

J is TRBJ2-5 and V is TRBV2; unclear D gene. CDR3 length equals 14 residues. CDR1 and CDR2 from the germline V gene are SNHLY and FYNNEI. V lost 6 bases and J 1 base, leaving 12 bases between the germline ends. The CDR3 sequence: CASRDNSLQETQYF. CDR3 nucleotide sequence: TGTGCCAGCAGGGATAACAGCCTCCAAGAGACCCAGTACTTC.

A word on this clonotype: This may be a read error: a much more frequent sequence differs by one nucleotide. This chain links TRBV7-2 with TRBJ2-5; D ambiguous. CDR1 and CDR2 (germline): SGHTA, FQGNSA. The CDR3 is 16 residues long. The CDR3 DNA reads as TGTGCCTGCAGCTTAGATGGACGCACGAGGAAAGAGACCCAGTACTTC. It yields the protein CACSLDGRTRKETQYF.

The chain has TRBV20-1 and TRBJ1-5; weak D call: TRBD1 (6 bases). Germline V gene sequence: CDR1 DFQATT, CDR2 SNEGSKA (reference sequence). Trimming left V 3 bases short and J 3 bases short, with 15 bases between. The CDR3 sequence is 15 residues long. CDR3 loop: CSASPNPGANQPQHF. For the CDR3, the DNA is TGCAGTGCTAGTCCCAATCCGGGGGCCAATCAGCCCCAGCATTTT.